A single sample is the source of the 8 T cell receptor beta chains below, sequenced in a study of blood T cells in healthy people across ages. Then a second PCR, running roughly 7 to 11 cycles, was carried out with a sample-barcoded 5' primer and a J-beta primer mix. TCRdb processed the 5' RACE reads anew with MiXCR; each CDR3 protein has one entry. The data contain approximately 800,000 distinct CDR3 sequences, nearly 60% of them singletons. What was sequenced was blood. The receptors derive from a man aged 25 to 45 in good health.

The chain recombines TRBV20-1 with TRBJ2-4; D might be TRBD2 (6 bases). Germline V gene lookup returns CDR1 DFQATT and CDR2 SNEGSKA (reference sequence). Trimming removed 1 base at V and 14 bases at J, with 12 bases between. The CDR3 has 11 amino acids. In nucleotides, the CDR3 is TGCAGTGCTAGAGGGGACTCCGGAGAGTACTTC. It translates to CSARGDSGEYF.

This clonotype was detected a few times. The chain combines TRBV20-1 with TRBJ1-2, with a possible D match to TRBD1 (6 bases). This CDR3 has 16 amino acids. The V gene lost 3 bases and the J gene lost 2 bases, with 19 bases spanning the gap. Germline V gene sequence: CDR1 DFQATT, CDR2 SNEGSKA (reference sequence). The CDR3 reads CSARPTSSGGNYGYTF. DNA of the CDR3: TGCAGTGCTAGGCCCACTTCCAGTGGGGGCAACTATGGCTACACCTTC.

This clonotype was seen just once. J is TRBJ2-2 and V is TRBV14, with D perhaps TRBD1 (5 bases). From germline, CDR1 is SGHDN and CDR2 FVKESK. The CDR3 is 17 residues long. The V end lost 3 bases, the J end lost 1 base, and 15 bases lay between the germline ends. The CDR3: CASSHPPDSRNTGELFF. The CDR3 nucleotides are TGTGCCAGCAGCCATCCTCCCGACAGCAGGAACACCGGGGAGCTGTTTTTT.

Comments on this clonotype: Relative to the germline gene, one junction end is altered; a read error may explain this. The chain uses TRBV6-2 or TRBV6-3 and TRBJ1-1; D uncertain. CDR1 MNHEY and CDR2 SVGEGT come from the germline V gene. The CDR3 runs to 12 residues. DNA for the CDR3: TGTGCCAGCAGGTACTCGTCTGATGAAGCTTTCTTT. Translation: CASRYSSDEAFF.

This clonotype turned up a few times. The chain links TRBV20-1 to TRBJ2-7; D is uncertain. Germline V gene lookup returns CDR1 DFQATT and CDR2 SNEGSKA (reference sequence). The CDR3 totals 13 residues. V was shortened by 0 bases and J by 4 bases, with 10 bases between the two germline ends. CDR3 protein: CSARDMAVYEQYF. CDR3 sequence (DNA): TGCAGTGCTAGAGATATGGCGGTTTACGAGCAGTACTTC.

This clonotype was recorded a few times. The genes are TRBV15 and TRBJ1-2, with D unclear. Germline values: CDR1 LNHNV, CDR2 YYDKDF (reference sequence). The CDR3 covers 13 residues. Trimming removed 1 base from V and 6 bases from J, with 9 bases in between. CDR3 sequence: CATSRVRNHGYTF. CDR3 DNA: TGTGCCACCAGCAGAGTAAGAAACCATGGCTACACCTTC.

This clonotype showed up many times. CDR3 nucleotide sequence: TGTGCCAGCAGCTTGGGCGGGAAACAAGAGACCCAGTACTTC. It yields the protein CASSLGGKQETQYF. The chain joins TRBV7-2 to TRBJ2-5; possible D gene TRBD2, 6 bases. This CDR3 is built from 14 residues. The V gene's germline CDR1 is SGHTA and CDR2 FQGNSA. Trimming removed 3 bases at V and 2 bases at J, with 10 bases between.

The chain employs TRBV4-3 and TRBJ2-7, with D possibly TRBD2 on 6 matching bases. This CDR3 spans 16 amino acids. From germline, CDR1 is LGHNA and CDR2 YSLEER. V was clipped by 2 bases and J by 3 bases, with 17 bases between them. The CDR3 is CASSQQQTREFYEQYF. CDR3 coding DNA: TGCGCCAGCAGCCAACAACAGACTAGGGAGTTCTACGAGCAGTACTTC.